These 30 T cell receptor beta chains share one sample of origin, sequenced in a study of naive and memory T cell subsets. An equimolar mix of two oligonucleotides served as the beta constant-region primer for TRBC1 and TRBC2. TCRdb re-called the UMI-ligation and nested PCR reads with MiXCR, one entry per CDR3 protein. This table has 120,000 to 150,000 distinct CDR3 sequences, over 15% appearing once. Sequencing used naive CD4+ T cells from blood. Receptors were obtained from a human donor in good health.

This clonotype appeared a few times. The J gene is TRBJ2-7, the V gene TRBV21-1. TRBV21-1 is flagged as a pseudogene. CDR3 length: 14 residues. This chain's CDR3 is CASSKPEGIYEQYF. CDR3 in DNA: TGTGCCAGCAGCAAACCAGAAGGCATTTACGAGCAGTACTTC.

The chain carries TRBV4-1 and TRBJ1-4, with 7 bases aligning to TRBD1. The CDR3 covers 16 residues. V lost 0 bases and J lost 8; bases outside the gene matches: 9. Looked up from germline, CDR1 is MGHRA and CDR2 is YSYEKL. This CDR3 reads CASSQEGNTGDEKLFF. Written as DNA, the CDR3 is TGCGCCAGCAGCCAAGAGGGAAACACAGGGGACGAAAAACTGTTTTTT.

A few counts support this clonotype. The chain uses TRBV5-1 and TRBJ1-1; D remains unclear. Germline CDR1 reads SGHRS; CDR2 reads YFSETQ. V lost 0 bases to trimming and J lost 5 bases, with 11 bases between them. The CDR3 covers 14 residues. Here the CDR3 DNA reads TGCGCCAGCAGCTTGGGCTCCGGTGATACTGAAGCTTTCTTT. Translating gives CASSLGSGDTEAFF.

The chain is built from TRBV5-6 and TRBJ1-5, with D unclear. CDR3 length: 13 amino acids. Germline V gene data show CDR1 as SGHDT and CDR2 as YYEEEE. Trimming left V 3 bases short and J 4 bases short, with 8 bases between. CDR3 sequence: CASSSAINQPQHF. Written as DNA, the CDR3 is TGTGCCAGCAGCTCGGCAATAAATCAGCCCCAGCATTTT.

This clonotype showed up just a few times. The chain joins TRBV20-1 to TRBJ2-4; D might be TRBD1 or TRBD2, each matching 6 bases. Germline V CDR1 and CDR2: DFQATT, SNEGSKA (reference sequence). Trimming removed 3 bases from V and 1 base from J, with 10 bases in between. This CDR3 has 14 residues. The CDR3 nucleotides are TGCAGTGCTAGTCAGGGGACTGCCAAAAACATTCAGTACTTC. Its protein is CSASQGTAKNIQYF.

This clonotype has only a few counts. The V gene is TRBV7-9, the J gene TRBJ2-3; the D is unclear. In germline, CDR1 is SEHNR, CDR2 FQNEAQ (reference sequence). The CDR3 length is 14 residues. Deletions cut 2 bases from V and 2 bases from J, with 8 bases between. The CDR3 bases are TGTGCCAGCAGCTTATTGGTCCCCACAGATACGCAGTATTTT. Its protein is CASSLLVPTDTQYF.

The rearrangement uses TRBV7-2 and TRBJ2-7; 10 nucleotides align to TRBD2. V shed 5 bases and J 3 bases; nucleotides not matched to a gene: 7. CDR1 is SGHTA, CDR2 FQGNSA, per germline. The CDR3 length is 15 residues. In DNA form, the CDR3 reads TGTGCCAGCAGCCAAACTAGCGGGGTTTACTACGAGCAGTACTTC. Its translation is CASSQTSGVYYEQYF. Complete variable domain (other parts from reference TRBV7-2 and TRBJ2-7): GAGVSQSPSNKVTEKGKDVELRCDPISGHTALYWYRQSLGQGLEFLIYFQGNSAPDKSGLPSDRFSAERTGGSVSTLTIQRTQQEDSAVYLCASSQTSGVYYEQYFGPGTRLTVT.

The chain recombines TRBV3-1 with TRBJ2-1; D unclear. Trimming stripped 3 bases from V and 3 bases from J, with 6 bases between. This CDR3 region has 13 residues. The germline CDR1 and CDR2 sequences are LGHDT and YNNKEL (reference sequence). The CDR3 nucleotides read TGTGCCAGCAGCCAGGAGCACTACAATGAGCAGTTCTTC. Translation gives CASSQEHYNEQFF.

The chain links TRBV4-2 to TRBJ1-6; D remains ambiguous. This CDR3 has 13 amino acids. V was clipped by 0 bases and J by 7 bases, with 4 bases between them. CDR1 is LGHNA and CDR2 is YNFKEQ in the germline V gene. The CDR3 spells CASSQEWNSPLHF. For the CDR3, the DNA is TGTGCCAGCAGCCAAGAATGGAATTCACCCCTCCACTTT.

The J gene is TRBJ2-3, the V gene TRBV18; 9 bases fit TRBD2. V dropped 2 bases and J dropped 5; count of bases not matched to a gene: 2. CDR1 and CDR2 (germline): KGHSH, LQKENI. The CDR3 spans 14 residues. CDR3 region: CASSPGLARDTQYF. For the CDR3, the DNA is TGTGCCAGCTCACCAGGACTAGCGAGAGATACGCAGTATTTT.

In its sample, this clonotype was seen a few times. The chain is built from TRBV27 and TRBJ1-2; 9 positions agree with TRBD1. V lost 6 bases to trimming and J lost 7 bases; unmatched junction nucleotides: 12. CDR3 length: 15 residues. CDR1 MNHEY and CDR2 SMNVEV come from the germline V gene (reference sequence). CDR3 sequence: CASRSPGQGVGGYTF. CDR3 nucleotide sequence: TGTGCCAGCAGGTCCCCGGGACAGGGTGTGGGTGGCTACACCTTC.

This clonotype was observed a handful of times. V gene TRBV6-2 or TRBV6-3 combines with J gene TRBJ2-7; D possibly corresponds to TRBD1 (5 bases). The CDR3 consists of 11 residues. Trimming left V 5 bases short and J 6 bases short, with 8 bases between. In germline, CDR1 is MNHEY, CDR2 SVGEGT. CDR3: CASSRQSEQYF. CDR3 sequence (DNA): TGTGCCAGCAGTCGACAGTCCGAGCAGTACTTC.

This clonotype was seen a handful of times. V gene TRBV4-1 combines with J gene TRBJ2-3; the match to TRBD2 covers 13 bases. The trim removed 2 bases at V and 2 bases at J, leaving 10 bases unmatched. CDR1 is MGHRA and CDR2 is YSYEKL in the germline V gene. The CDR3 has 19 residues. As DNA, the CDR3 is TGCGCCAGCAGCCAAACACTAGCGGGAGGGCCTTTGAACACAGATACGCAGTATTTT. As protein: CASSQTLAGGPLNTDTQYF.

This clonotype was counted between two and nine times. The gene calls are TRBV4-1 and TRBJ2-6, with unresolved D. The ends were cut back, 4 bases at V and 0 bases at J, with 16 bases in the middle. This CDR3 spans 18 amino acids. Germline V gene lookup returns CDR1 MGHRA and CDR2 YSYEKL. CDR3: CASSRLQRLNSGANVLTF. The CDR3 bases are TGCGCCAGCAGCCGATTGCAGAGACTGAACTCTGGGGCCAACGTCCTGACTTTC.

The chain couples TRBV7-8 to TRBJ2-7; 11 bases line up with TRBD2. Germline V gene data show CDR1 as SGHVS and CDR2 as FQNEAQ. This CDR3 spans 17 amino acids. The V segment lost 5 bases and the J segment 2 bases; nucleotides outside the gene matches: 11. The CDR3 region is CASSGGQLAGAAYEQYF. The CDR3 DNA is TGTGCCAGCAGCGGGGGACAACTAGCGGGGGCGGCCTACGAGCAGTACTTC.

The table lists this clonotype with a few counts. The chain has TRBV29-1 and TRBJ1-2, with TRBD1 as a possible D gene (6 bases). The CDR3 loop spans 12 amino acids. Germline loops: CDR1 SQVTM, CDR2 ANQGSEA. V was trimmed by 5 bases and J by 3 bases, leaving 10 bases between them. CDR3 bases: TGCAGCGTTCGGGGGCAGGACTATGGCTACACCTTC. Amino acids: CSVRGQDYGYTF.

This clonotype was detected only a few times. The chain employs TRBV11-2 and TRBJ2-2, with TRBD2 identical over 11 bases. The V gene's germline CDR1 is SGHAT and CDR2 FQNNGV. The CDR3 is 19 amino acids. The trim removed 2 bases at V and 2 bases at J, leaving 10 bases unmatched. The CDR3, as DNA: TGTGCCAGCAGCTTATGGCTCCGGAGACTAGCGGGAAACACCGGGGAGCTGTTTTTT. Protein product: CASSLWLRRLAGNTGELFF.

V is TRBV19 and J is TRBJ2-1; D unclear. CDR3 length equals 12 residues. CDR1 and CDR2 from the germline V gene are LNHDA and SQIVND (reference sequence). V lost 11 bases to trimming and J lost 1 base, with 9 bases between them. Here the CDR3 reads CASKASYNEQFF. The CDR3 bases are TGTGCCTCTAAGGCTTCCTACAATGAGCAGTTCTTC.

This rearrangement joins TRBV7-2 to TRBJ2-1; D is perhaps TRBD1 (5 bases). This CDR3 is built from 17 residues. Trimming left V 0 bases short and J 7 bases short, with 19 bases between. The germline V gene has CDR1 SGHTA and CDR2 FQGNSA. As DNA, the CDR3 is TGTGCCAGCAGCTTAGCTAGGCGGCAGGGTGGTTGGAATGAGCAGTTCTTC. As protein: CASSLARRQGGWNEQFF.

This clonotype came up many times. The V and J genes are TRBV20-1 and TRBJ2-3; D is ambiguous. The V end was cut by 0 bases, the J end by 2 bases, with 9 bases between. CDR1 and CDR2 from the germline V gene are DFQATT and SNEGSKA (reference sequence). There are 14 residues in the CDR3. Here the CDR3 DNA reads TGCAGTGCTAGAGAGCCCACCTACACAGATACGCAGTATTTT. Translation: CSAREPTYTDTQYF.

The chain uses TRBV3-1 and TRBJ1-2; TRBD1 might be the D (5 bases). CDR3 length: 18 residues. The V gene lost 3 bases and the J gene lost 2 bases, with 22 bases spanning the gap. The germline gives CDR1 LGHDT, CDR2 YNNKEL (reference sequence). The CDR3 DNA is TGTGCCAGCAGCCAGGACCCTTTCCGGGGGGGGTCGAACTATGGCTACACCTTC. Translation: CASSQDPFRGGSNYGYTF.

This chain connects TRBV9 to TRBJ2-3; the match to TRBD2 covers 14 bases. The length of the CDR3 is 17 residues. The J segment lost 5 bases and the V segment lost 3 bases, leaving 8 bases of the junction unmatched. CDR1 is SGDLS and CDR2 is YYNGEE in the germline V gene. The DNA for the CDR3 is TGTGCCAGCAGCGCGAGGGGGACTAGCGGGAGTTTAGATACGCAGTATTTT. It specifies CASSARGTSGSLDTQYF.

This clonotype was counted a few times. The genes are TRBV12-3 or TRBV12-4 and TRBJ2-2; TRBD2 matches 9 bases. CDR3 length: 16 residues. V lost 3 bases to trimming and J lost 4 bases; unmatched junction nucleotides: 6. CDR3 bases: TGTGCCAGCAGTTTGTTACTAGCGGGCCCCACCGGGGAGCTGTTTTTT. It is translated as CASSLLLAGPTGELFF.

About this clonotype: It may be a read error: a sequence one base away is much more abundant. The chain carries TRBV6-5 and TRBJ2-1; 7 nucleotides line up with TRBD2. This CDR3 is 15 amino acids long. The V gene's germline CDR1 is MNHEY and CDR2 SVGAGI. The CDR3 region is CASSTLGGRANVQFF. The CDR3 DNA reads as TGTGCCAGCAGTACCCTCGGTGGGAGGGCCAATGTGCAGTTCTTC.

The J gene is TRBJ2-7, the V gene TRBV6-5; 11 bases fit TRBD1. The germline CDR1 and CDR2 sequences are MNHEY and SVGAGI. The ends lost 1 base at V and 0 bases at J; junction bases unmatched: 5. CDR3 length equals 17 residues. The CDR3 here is CASSYYTGQGVSYEQYF. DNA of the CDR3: TGTGCCAGCAGTTACTATACGGGACAGGGGGTCTCCTACGAGCAGTACTTC.

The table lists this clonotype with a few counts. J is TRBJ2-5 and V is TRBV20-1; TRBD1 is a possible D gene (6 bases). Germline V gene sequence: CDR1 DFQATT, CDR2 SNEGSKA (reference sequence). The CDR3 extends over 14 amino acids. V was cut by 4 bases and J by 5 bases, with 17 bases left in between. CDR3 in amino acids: CSATSDKGVETQYF. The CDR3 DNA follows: TGCAGTGCTACTTCGGACAAGGGGGTTGAGACCCAGTACTTC.

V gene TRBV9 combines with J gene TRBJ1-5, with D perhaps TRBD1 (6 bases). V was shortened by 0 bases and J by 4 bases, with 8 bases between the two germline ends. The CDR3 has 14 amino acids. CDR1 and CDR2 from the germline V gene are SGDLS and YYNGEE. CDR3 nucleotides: TGTGCCAGCAGCGTAGGGCAGGGGAATCAGCCCCAGCATTTT. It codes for CASSVGQGNQPQHF.

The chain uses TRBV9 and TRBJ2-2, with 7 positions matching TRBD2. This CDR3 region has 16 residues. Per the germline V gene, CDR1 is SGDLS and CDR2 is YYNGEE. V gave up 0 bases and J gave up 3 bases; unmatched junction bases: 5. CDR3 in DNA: TGTGCCAGCAGCGTAGCCCCCCTAGCGGACACCGGGGAGCTGTTTTTT. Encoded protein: CASSVAPLADTGELFF.

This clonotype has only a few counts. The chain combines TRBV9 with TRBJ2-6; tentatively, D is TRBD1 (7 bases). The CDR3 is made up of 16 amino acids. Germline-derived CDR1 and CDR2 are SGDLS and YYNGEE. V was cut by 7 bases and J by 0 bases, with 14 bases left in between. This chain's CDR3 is CASSTGTLSGANVLTF. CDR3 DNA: TGTGCCAGCTCGACAGGGACTCTCTCTGGGGCCAACGTCCTGACTTTC.

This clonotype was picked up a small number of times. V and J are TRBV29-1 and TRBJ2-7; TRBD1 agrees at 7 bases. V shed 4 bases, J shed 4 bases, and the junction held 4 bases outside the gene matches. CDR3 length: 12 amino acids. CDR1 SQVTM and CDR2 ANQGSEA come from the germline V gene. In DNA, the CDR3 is TGCAGCGTTGGTTACAGGGGATACGAGCAGTACTTC. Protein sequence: CSVGYRGYEQYF.